This section outlines one TCR beta chain sequence together with its context. As yet, its antigen is unknown. This specimen comes from a study of T cell responses to AZD1222 COVID-19 vaccine. Study-level points and caveats: Repertoire sampling occurred only after the peak T cell response. Spike was spanned by vaccine-associated CD4 TCRs, which were dominant at 160-218 and 743-854.

The CDR3 is 13 residues long. V shed 6 bases and J shed 4 bases, with 9 bases lying between them. Germline lookup yields CDR1 MRHNA and CDR2 SNTAGT. Sequenced by immunoSEQ multiplex PCR; TCRdb stores in-frame clones only, minus some. The data hold 90,000 to 150,000 clones, with 92% observed a single time. This sequence was found in an adult who received the AZD1222 COVID-19 vaccine. The sequencing used peripheral blood, collected 28 days after the second AZD1222 dose. The chain employs TRBV6-4 and TRBJ2-2; D is unresolved. The chain's CDR3 is CASSLSITGELFF. The CDR3 DNA sequence: TGTGCCAGCAGCCTTTCTATCACCGGGGAGCTGTTTTTT.